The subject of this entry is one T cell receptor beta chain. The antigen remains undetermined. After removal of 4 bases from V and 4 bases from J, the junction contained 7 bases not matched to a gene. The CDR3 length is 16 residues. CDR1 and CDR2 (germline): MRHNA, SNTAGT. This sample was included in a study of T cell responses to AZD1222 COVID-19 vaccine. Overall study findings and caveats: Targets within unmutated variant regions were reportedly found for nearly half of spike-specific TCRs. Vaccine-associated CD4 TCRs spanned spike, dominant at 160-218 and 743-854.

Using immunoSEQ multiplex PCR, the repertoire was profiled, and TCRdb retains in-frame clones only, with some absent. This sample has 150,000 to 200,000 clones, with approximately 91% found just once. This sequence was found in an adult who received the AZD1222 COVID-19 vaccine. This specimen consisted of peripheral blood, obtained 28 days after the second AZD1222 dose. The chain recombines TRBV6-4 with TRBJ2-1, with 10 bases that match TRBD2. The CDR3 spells CASSGDWTSGYNEQFF. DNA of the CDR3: TGTGCCAGCAGTGGCGACTGGACTAGCGGTTACAATGAGCAGTTCTTC.